This T cell receptor (beta chain) emerged from a study of cytomegalovirus exposure and HLA in healthy donors (dated by TCRdb to 2016 to 2017). As for the study more broadly: In an earlier analysis of approximately 500 of the donors, 250 to 350 Gb of sequence data and 90 million to 120 million unique TCR beta sequences from 150 million to 200 million T cells were reported. About 300 gigabases of sequencing data and tens of millions of unique TCR sequences were included in an early release covering roughly 600 HLA-typed donors. Of the roughly 430 genotyped donors, approximately 83% fell in the genetic ancestry cluster associated with self-reported Caucasian donors. The study aimed to test whether cataloging public T cell receptors could reveal signatures of past pathogen exposure. The T cell repertoires of around 670 subjects were profiled by immunosequencing and related to cytomegalovirus serostatus. Besides the first cohort of some 670 subjects, a separate validation cohort made up of 120 different subjects was used. High-throughput TCR immunosequencing, statistical association of individual TCRs with disease status, and machine learning were combined to predict cytomegalovirus infection status. A later analysis re-examined previously published TCR beta repertoires from more than 550 donors and added high-resolution HLA genotyping to investigate patterns of TCR occurrence. In the later analysis, no new phenotypic data were used to find candidate immune exposures; instead, reliance was placed on TCR beta sequences and their occurrence across donors. An earlier analysis of 587 of the donors applied high-throughput TCR beta sequencing to assess whether each TCR beta V gene segment acted as functional or pseudogenic. Donor age, sex, ethnicity and CMV serostatus were compiled together with the repertoire data. In a later genetic analysis, genome-wide SNP genotypes for about 65% of the 666 donors were used, and that subset was treated as a discovery cohort. All discovery cohort repertoires had been generated on a single sequencing platform. HLA typing included class I and class II loci at four-digit resolution. Typing coverage differed by locus: A, B, C, DRB1 and DQB1 were typed in roughly 620-630 donors, DQA1 in 522, DPA1 in 600 to 610, and DPB1 in 472. Five DR-DQ haplotypes were treated as single units for association and clustering because of strong linkage in the cohort. Among 300 to 500 genotyped donors of the cohort, an average of about 220,000 unique TCR beta nucleotide sequences was sequenced per donor, of which about 20% were non-productive. Overall results and qualifications from the work: Broadly in line with IMGT annotations, most TCR beta V segments showed up in productive rearrangements about 87% or about 30% of the time in an earlier analysis of under 700 of the donors. According to a later analysis, TCR association rates differed among HLA loci, with DRB1 alleles showing the most associated TCRs and HLA-C alleles showing the fewest. A later analysis reported that several top co-occurrence clusters appeared linked to parvovirus B19, influenza, CMV and Epstein-Barr virus. In the study, approximately 150 TCR beta chains were listed as associated with cytomegalovirus. In vitro tests confirmed that a few of the cytomegalovirus-associated TCR beta chains recognize cytomegalovirus antigens. Correlated functional status among segregating V segments might reflect linkage disequilibrium, but an unknown experimental factor could not be ruled out. Only TCR beta chains were sequenced in this cohort, and the absence of alpha or paired-chain data limited detectable features. The sequencing pipeline was judged likely to have produced a cluster of highly shared sequence variants as a technical artifact. Sequencing depth was assumed to be roughly uniform across donors in the presence/absence analyses, though that assumption may not hold. Because counts were too low, 15 or so rarely observed V segments, including chromosome 9 orphons, were excluded from the earlier analysis of 500 to 700 of the donors. Because HLA typing was unavailable for some donors at each locus, only the typed subset was used in association tests. According to a later analysis, most CMV-associated TCR beta chains appeared to be HLA-restricted, and the HLA associations seemed to be driven largely by CMV exposure. In a later analysis, HLA-associated TCR beta chains showed more clonal expansion and lower generation probabilities than non-associated chains that were equally common. Across donors, most TCR sequences were observed very rarely, whereas some public TCRs were present in many individuals. When HLA alleles, especially DR and DQ, strongly co-occurred, TCR associations were difficult to assign to individual alleles. A later analysis associated about 17,000 TCR beta sequences with specific HLA alleles at a false discovery rate of 0.05. The classifier was reported to diagnose cytomegalovirus status with high specificity and sensitivity in both the original and validation cohorts. A later genetic analysis associated a missense DCLRE1C variant with V-gene and J-gene trimming of TCR beta chains, and an independent cohort replicated the association. A further reported finding was that TCR beta sequences accurately predicted the HLA-A and HLA-B alleles for most subjects in the first cohort. Compared with the 666-donor mean, donors in an Asian-associated ancestry cluster had fewer N-insertions in productive TCRs, according to a later genetic analysis. Immune exposure information for the cohort was limited to CMV serostatus. According to the authors, the approach could potentially be generalized to other disease states and immunological phenotypes.

About this clone: Its antigen is not yet known. No qualities accompany the bases; no much larger clone lies one base away.

Library preparation used the immunoSEQ multiplex PCR assay. For the multiplex PCR, a mixture combining 60 forward primers for TCR Vbeta segments and 13 reverse primers for TCR Jbeta segments was used. Amplification of the CDR3 region of rearranged TCR beta genes was performed with a multiplex PCR assay on genomic DNA. On the Illumina HiSeq System, the amplified TCR beta libraries were sequenced as 87-base-pair reads. In the paper's pipeline: In a later analysis, roughly 80 million unique TCR beta chains were counted across the 500 to 850 repertoires, and some 10 million of these chains were shared by at least two donors. A nearest-neighbor algorithm error-corrected the raw reads and collapsed the reads into unique sequences, merging closely related sequences to remove PCR and sequencing errors. V, D and J gene segments were assigned by aligning CDR3 sequences to IMGT reference sequences. Each retained sequence needed at least a six-nucleotide match to both a V gene segment and a J gene segment. A rearrangement was called productive if the CDR3 had no stop codons and remained in frame with V and J, and every other rearrangement was called non-productive. Following IMGT convention, CDR3 was defined as the stretch from the second conserved V-encoded cysteine up to the conserved J-encoded phenylalanine. The earlier analysis of about 610 of the donors excluded any sequence lacking an unambiguous match to a single V gene segment. An earlier analysis of a few hundred of the donors called V segments functional above 56.7% productive rearrangements and segregating when the between-donor standard deviation exceeded 5%. A statistical classification framework was built to diagnose cytomegalovirus status from the catalog of TCR beta chain sequences. V and J gene assignment, in a later analysis, came from comparing TCR nucleotide sequences with IMGT/GENE-DB human TR gene sequences. A later analysis assigned CDR3 sequences and most-parsimonious VDJ recombination scenarios with the TCRdist pipeline. In a later analysis, each TCR beta chain was defined by its CDR3 amino acid sequence together with its V-gene family, and reads without a unique V-gene family were excluded. In a later analysis, approximately 640 highly shared, low-generation-probability nucleotide sequences were removed to address suspected cross-contamination and a sequencing artifact. For each public chain, a later analysis derived a clonal expansion index from normalized ranks of inferred template counts within each repertoire. Generation probabilities in a later analysis came from a VDJ recombination model fitted to out-of-frame rearrangements, and those results were checked against IGoR. Hypergeometric tests were used in a later analysis to score TCR-TCR, TCR-HLA and TCR-CMV co-occurrence, with a repertoire-size bias correction applied to the TCR pairs. False discovery rates were estimated in a later analysis by permuting HLA or CMV assignments 20 times. In a later analysis, co-occurring TCRs were grouped using DBSCAN, with TCRdist sequence similarity added in when clustering inside HLA-allele-positive subsets. Co-occurrence clustering excluded repertoires with fewer than 30,000 or more than 120,000 public chains, plus five with anomalous nucleotide sharing. In its TCRdb copy, this immuneACCESS table keeps in-frame sequences only and misses some clones. Where compared with another copy, unresolved V genes explain less than half of these, and the others have no known cause. The V and J calls and clone size are taken from that table; D and trimming were inferred from the DNA. Counted in this sample were 150,000 to 200,000 clones; approximately 75% of them appeared once. The ten largest clones capture less than 4.5% of the sample.

The cohort was made up of roughly 670 healthy bone marrow donors. All cohort members were sampled while nominally healthy, although unrecorded immune exposures were likely present. The donor tested CMV seropositive and was one of the 289 seropositive cohort members. Every donor gave a peripheral blood sample, and the peripheral blood mononuclear cells from that sample were used for TCR beta sequencing. Genomic DNA extraction from the blood cell samples was performed with the Qiagen DNeasy Blood Extraction Kit. Input material: PBMCs. The clonotype originates from a man aged 25-45 years in good health and CMV-seropositive.

In nucleotide form, the sequence is TGCGCCAGCAGCCAAGATCCAGGGGCGCGGCGATATGGCTACACCTTC. The resulting protein is CASSQDPGARRYGYTF. The rearrangement combines TRBV4-3 with TRBJ1-2, and TRBD1 may be the D gene, going by 6 matching bases. From its cysteine to its phenylalanine, the CDR3 spans 16 amino acids. Just CDR3 DNA is preserved here, 48 bases in frame from base 1. Trimming at the junction amounts to 0 bases on V and 5 bases on J, and the germline ends lie 16 bases apart. The germline V gene provides CDR1 LGHNA and CDR2 YSLEER.